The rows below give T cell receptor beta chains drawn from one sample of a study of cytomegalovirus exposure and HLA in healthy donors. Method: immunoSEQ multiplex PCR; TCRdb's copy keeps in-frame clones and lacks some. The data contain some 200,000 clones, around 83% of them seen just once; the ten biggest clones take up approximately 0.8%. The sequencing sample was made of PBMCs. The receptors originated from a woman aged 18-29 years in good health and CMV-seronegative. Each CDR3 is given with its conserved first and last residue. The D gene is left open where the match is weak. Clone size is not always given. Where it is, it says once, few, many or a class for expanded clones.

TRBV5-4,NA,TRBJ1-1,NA,TGTGCCAGCAGCCCTAAGACAGGCCCAATGAACACTGAAGCTTTCTTT,CASSPKTGPMNTEAFF
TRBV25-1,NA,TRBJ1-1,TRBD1,TGTGCCAGCAGAGCTATTCGGGACAGGGGACCTGAAGCTTTCTTT,CASRAIRDRGPEAFF
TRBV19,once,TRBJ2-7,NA,TGTGCCAGTAGTATGGGGGACTCCGGTTCCTACGAGCAGTACTTC,CASSMGDSGSYEQYF
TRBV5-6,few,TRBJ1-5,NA,TGTGCCAGCAGCTTGGCAGGGATTTACAATCAGCCCCAGCATTTT,CASSLAGIYNQPQHF
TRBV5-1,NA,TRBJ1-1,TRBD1,TGCGCCAGCAGCTCCCGGAATATACAGGGGGAAATGAACACTGAAGCTTTCTTT,CASSSRNIQGEMNTEAFF
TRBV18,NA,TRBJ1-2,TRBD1,TGTGCCAGCTCCCCGACAGGGATCTATGGCTACACCTTC,CASSPTGIYGYTF
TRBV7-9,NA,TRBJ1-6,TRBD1,TGTGCCAGCAGCACCGGGACAGGGTATTCACCCCTCCACTTT,CASSTGTGYSPLHF
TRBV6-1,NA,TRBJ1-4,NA,TGTGCCAGCAGTGTGTCAGGCGATGAAAAACTGTTTTTT,CASSVSGDEKLFF
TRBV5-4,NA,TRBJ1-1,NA,TGTGCCAGCAGCTTGGGTTGGTCAGGGAACACTGAAGCTTTCTTT,CASSLGWSGNTEAFF
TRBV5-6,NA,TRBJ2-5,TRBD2,TGTGCCAGCAGCTTGGAGCTAGCGGTAGAGACCCAGTACTTC,CASSLELAVETQYF
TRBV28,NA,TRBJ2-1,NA,TGTGCCAGCAGTTTGCCCCCGGGACATCTACTCTACAATGAGCAGTTCTTC,CASSLPPGHLLYNEQFF
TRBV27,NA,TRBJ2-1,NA,TGTGCCAGCAGTTACATTGCGGGGCGGGCAAATGAGCAGTTCTTC,CASSYIAGRANEQFF
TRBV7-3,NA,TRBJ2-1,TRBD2,TGTGCCAGCAGCAACCAACTAGCGGGGAACAATGAGCAGTTCTTC,CASSNQLAGNNEQFF
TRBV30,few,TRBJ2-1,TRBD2,TGTGCCTGGAGTCCATCCTTGTTCCGGGGGGGAAATGAGCAGTTCTTC,CAWSPSLFRGGNEQFF
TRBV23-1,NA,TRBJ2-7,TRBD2,TGCGCCAGCAGTCCCCTTCTGAGGGCGGGGGGGCCTTACGAGCAGTACTTC,CASSPLLRAGGPYEQYF
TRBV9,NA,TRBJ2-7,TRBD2,TGTGCCAGCAGCGTATATAGCGGGGGAGTCCTCTACGAGCAGTACTTC,CASSVYSGGVLYEQYF
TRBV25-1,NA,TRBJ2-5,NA,TGTGCCAGCAGTGAATATGGAGAAGAGACCCAGTACTTC,CASSEYGEETQYF
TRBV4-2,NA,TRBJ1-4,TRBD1,TGTGCCAGCAGCCAACGGCACACCGGGACAGCTAATGAAAAACTGTTTTTT,CASSQRHTGTANEKLFF
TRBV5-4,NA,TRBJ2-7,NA,TGTGCCAGCAGCTCCCTAAAGACAGTCCCTATATCCTACGAGCAGTACTTC,CASSSLKTVPISYEQYF
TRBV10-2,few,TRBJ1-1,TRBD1,TGCGCCAGCAGTGATGCGGCAGGGGGTGAAATGCACACTGAAGCTTTCTTT,CASSDAAGGEMHTEAFF
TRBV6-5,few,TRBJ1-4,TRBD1,TGTGCCAGCAGTTACTCACAGGGGGGTGAAAAACTGTTTTTT,CASSYSQGGEKLFF
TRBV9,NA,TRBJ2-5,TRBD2,TGTGCCAGCAGCGTAGCGGCGGGAGTTGGGCAGACCCAGTACTTC,CASSVAAGVGQTQYF
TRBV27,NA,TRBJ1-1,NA,TGTGCCAGCAGGGGAGGGACTGAAGCTTTCTTT,CASRGGTEAFF
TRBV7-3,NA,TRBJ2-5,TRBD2,TGTGCCAGCAGCTTAGCGGGAGTGGCATATGAGACCCAGTACTTC,CASSLAGVAYETQYF
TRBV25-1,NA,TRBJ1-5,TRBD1,TGTGCCAGCAGTGGGGGACAGGGGCTCCCACCCCAGCATTTT,CASSGGQGLPPQHF
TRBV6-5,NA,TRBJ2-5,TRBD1,TGTGCCAGCAGGCGACAGGGGTCAGAGACCCAGTACTTC,CASRRQGSETQYF
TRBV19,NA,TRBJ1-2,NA,TGTGCCAGTAGTAGACCGTCCGAGGGCGTCTATGGCTACACCTTC,CASSRPSEGVYGYTF
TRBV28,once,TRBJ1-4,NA,TGTGCCAGCGGGGCAGGGGTGAAGGTGGGGTATGAAAAACTGTTTTTT,CASGAGVKVGYEKLFF
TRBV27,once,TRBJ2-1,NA,TGTGCCAGCAGTACAGGGTCTAGCTCCTACAATGAGCAGTTCTTC,CASSTGSSSYNEQFF
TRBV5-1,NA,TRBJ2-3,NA,TGCGCCAGCAGCTTGGGTATTGATACGCAGTATTTT,CASSLGIDTQYF
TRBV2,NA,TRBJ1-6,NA,TGTGCCAGCAGATCCGGTCGGAATTCACCCCTCCACTTT,CASRSGRNSPLHF
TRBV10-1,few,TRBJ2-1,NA,TGCGCCAGCAGTGCGGGCGGGTATGGTGAGCAGTTCTTC,CASSAGGYGEQFF
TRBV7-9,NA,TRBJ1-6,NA,TGTGCCAGCAGCTTAGTTGCGTCCGGCGGTTCACCCCTCCACTTT,CASSLVASGGSPLHF
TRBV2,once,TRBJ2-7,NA,TGTGCCAGCAGTGAAGACAGCCCGTCTCCCACTCACGAGCAGTACTTC,CASSEDSPSPTHEQYF
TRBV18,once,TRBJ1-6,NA,TGTGCCAGCTCACCGATGCAGGGTTTTTCACCCCTCCACTTT,CASSPMQGFSPLHF
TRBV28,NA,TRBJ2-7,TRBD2,TGTGCCAGCAGCCCGGGAAGCGGGACCTACGAGCAGTACTTC,CASSPGSGTYEQYF
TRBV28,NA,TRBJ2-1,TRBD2,TGTGCCAGCCGGACTAGCGGGCCAATTTTGTTCTTC,CASRTSGPILFF
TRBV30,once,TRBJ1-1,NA,TGTGCCTGGAGTGTACGACAGGAGTGGGCTTTCTTT,CAWSVRQEWAFF
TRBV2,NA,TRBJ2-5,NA,TGTGCCAGCAGTGAAGCCGTTAGCCCTCAAGAGACCCAGTACTTC,CASSEAVSPQETQYF
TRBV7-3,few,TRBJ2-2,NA,TGTGCCAGCAGCTTTACCGAGGCCGGGGAGCTGTTTTTT,CASSFTEAGELFF
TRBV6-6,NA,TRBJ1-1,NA,TGTGCCAGCAGTTACGGCAGGCTGAGCACTGAAGCTTTCTTT,CASSYGRLSTEAFF
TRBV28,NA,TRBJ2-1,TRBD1,TGTGCCAGCAGTTTGAGACAGGGAGCCTACAATGAGCAGTTCTTC,CASSLRQGAYNEQFF
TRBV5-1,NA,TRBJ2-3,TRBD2,TGCGCCAGCACGCCGACTAGCGGGAGCGCAGATACGCAGTATTTT,CASTPTSGSADTQYF
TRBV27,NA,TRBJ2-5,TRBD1,TGTGCCAGCAGAGGGACAGGGTTTGGGAAGACCCAGTACTTC,CASRGTGFGKTQYF
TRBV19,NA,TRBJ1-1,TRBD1,TGTGCCAGTAGTATATGGGGACAGGGTCATGGAGCTTTCTTT,CASSIWGQGHGAFF
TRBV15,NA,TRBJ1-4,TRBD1,TGTGCCACCAGCAGGAGGGGGCTTGAGGAAAAACTGTTTTTT,CATSRRGLEEKLFF
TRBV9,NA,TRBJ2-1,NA,TGTGCCAGCAGCGTAGCTACCCTAGTGTCCGATGAGCAGTTCTTC,CASSVATLVSDEQFF
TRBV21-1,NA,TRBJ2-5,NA,TGTGCCAGCAGCAAGGTAACACAGGGTAAAGAGACCCAGTACTTC,CASSKVTQGKETQYF
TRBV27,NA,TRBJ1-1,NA,TGTGCCAGTGCGACAGGGAACACTGAAGCTTTCTTT,CASATGNTEAFF
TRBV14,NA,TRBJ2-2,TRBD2,TGTGCCAGCAGCCATCCCTCAAGGTTCGGGGGACTAGCGGGACTCACCGGGGAGCTGTTTTTT,CASSHPSRFGGLAGLTGELFF
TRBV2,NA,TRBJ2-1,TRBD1,TGTGCCAGCCGCCGGGACAGGGGGAATTACAATGAGCAGTTCTTC,CASRRDRGNYNEQFF
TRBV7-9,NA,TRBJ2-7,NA,TGTGCCAGCGGTTTACAGGGCACGGAGACCTACGAGCAGTACTTC,CASGLQGTETYEQYF
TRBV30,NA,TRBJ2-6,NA,TGTGCCTGGAGTGTCGGGGGGCCGGATCGCTCTGGGGCCAACGTCCTGACTTTC,CAWSVGGPDRSGANVLTF
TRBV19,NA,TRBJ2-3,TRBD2,TGTGCCAGTAGGCGGGGGGGCAGCACAGATACGCAGTATTTT,CASRRGGSTDTQYF